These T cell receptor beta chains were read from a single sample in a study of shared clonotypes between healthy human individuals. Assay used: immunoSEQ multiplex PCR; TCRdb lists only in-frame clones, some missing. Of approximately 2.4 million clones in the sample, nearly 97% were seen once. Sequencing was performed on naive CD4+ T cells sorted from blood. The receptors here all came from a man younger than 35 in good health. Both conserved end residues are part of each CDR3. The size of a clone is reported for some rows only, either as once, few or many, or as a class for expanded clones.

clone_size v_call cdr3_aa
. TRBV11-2 CASSLAGGSSYEQYF
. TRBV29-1 CSVGGHPENKGELFF
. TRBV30 CALIRGADTQYF
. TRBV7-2 CASSLGAIGNTEAFF
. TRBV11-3 CASTPGGGNTGELFF
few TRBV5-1 CASSLVGGSSYNEQFF
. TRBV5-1 CASSRRTGYDGELFF
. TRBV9 CASSVQTSTDTQYF
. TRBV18 CASSPGTSGLYEQYF
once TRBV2 CASSVSRVEQPQHF
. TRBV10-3 CAISESSSGTDTQYF